Sequencing of this T cell receptor (beta chain) was carried out in a study of shared clonotypes between healthy human individuals. The table came from immunoSEQ multiplex PCR; TCRdb's copy has only in-frame clones and leaves some out. The sample has hundreds of thousands of clones, 70% to 80% seen once. Germline CDR1 WSHSY, CDR2 SAAADI. The CDR3 runs to 16 residues. Between the trimmed V and J ends, which lost 6 bases and 9 bases, there was a span of 24 bases. This TCR was recovered from a woman in her thirties or forties in good health. Some clones in this sample may be carry-over from other donors' samples. The chain joins TRBV10-2 to TRBJ2-1, with D uncertain. Sequenced input: PBMCs. The CDR3 sequence: CASRSGPHIPKVEQFF. CDR3 DNA sequence: TGCGCCAGCAGGTCCGGGCCCCATATACCCAAAGTTGAGCAGTTCTTC.